This is a list of T cell receptor beta chains from one sample in a study of blood T cell repertoires in COVID-19. TCRdb keeps only in-frame clones here, not all; method: immunoSEQ multiplex PCR. This table holds 160,000 or so clones, about 88% found once. Sequenced material: PBMCs or T cells enriched from blood (not recorded which). Source of these receptors: a human donor with acute COVID-19. The donor label of this sample is uncertain. The CDR3 runs from the conserved cysteine through the conserved F or W. D genes are given only for firm matches.

>-|TRBV7-2|TRBJ1-4
TGTGCCAGCAGCTTATTGGGCTGGGAAAAACTGTTTTTT
CASSLLGWEKLFF
>TRBD1|TRBV27|TRBJ1-2
TGTGCCAGCAAACCTACCTGGACAGGCCTATATGGCTACACCTTC
CASKPTWTGLYGYTF
>TRBD2|TRBV19|TRBJ2-3
TGTGCCAGTAGTATGTCCGGGACTAGTGCAGATACGCAGTATTTT
CASSMSGTSADTQYF
>TRBD2|TRBV7-9|TRBJ2-5
TGTGCCAGCAGCGTCCTAGCGGGGGGCCTTGAAGAGACCCAGTACTTC
CASSVLAGGLEETQYF
>-|TRBV7-2|TRBJ1-3
TGTGCCAGCAGCTTAGCATCGGGGAACCTTGGTGGAAACACCATATATTTT
CASSLASGNLGGNTIYF
>TRBD2|TRBV2|TRBJ2-1
TGTGCCAGCCGGGGGACTAGCGGGCACAATGAGCAGTTCTTC
CASRGTSGHNEQFF
>-|TRBV13|TRBJ2-7
TGTGCCAGCAGCCCGCGGGACAGACTCTACGAGCAGTACTTC
CASSPRDRLYEQYF
>-|TRBV7-9|TRBJ1-1
TGTGCCAGCAGCGACAGCAACACTGAAGCTTTCTTT
CASSDSNTEAFF
>TRBD1|TRBV24-1|TRBJ2-3
TGTGCCACCAGTGATTTGGGGCAGGGGGGCACAGATACGCAGTATTTT
CATSDLGQGGTDTQYF
>TRBD2|TRBV7-2|TRBJ2-3
TGTGCCAGCAGCCAAGCCGCTAGCGGGGGGCTGTATACGCAGTATTTT
CASSQAASGGLYTQYF